This record concerns one TCR beta chain sequence. Its antigen remains unknown. This entry belongs to a study of T cell responses to AZD1222 COVID-19 vaccine. Only in-frame clones appear in the TCRdb table, and some are missing; sequencing was by immunoSEQ multiplex PCR. Here the sample spans more than 110,000 clones, about 93% being singletons. In germline, CDR1 is LGHDT, CDR2 YNNKEL (reference sequence). V was clipped by 7 bases and J by 7 bases, with 10 bases between them. CDR3 length: 12 amino acids. Study results and caveats: Repertoires in all cases were sampled only once the peak T cell response had passed.

The chain has TRBV3-1 (or the pseudogene TRBV3-2) and TRBJ1-4; D might be TRBD1 (5 bases). The sequences come from peripheral blood, collected on day 0 of AZD1222 vaccination. This clonotype was sampled from an adult in good health. CDR3 loop: CASNYRREKLFF. CDR3 in DNA: TGTGCCAGCAACTACAGGCGTGAAAAACTGTTTTTT.